These T cell receptor beta chains were read from a single sample in a study of CXCR3-negative and CXCR3-positive naive CD8 T cells. Reanalyzing the 5' RACE reads, TCRdb keeps one entry per CDR3 protein, without DNA. The sample holds about 92,000 distinct CDR3 sequences. Sequencing used naive CXCR3- CD8+ T cells from blood. These receptors came from a human donor in good health. Some clones in this sample may be carry-over from other donors' samples. CDR3s include the opening cysteine and the closing phenylalanine or tryptophan. The order of the fields is J gene, clone size, V gene, CDR3 protein. Expanded clones are given a class, and other clones once, few, many or no size at all.

j_call: TRBJ2-1
clone_size: .
v_call: TRBV23-1
cdr3_aa: CASSQNDRGFYNEQFF

j_call: TRBJ2-7
clone_size: .
v_call: TRBV29-1
cdr3_aa: CSVDGAGEPYEQYF

j_call: TRBJ1-1
clone_size: .
v_call: TRBV20-1
cdr3_aa: CSAPRDSYTEAFF

j_call: TRBJ2-7
clone_size: .
v_call: TRBV2
cdr3_aa: CASEVPPYEQYF

j_call: TRBJ2-7
clone_size: .
v_call: TRBV12-5
cdr3_aa: CASGLEITVTGPGYEQYF

j_call: TRBJ2-7
clone_size: .
v_call: TRBV4-1
cdr3_aa: CASSRGGLAGEQYF

j_call: TRBJ2-7
clone_size: .
v_call: TRBV12-3/TRBV12-4
cdr3_aa: CASSPSGQAFEQYF

j_call: TRBJ2-7
clone_size: .
v_call: TRBV7-9
cdr3_aa: CASSLEIGDTYEQYF

j_call: TRBJ1-5
clone_size: .
v_call: TRBV19
cdr3_aa: CASSLGLESYQPQHF

j_call: TRBJ2-7
clone_size: .
v_call: TRBV20-1
cdr3_aa: CSAAGLYEQYF

j_call: TRBJ2-7
clone_size: .
v_call: TRBV27
cdr3_aa: CASSLSRDYEQYF

j_call: TRBJ2-7
clone_size: .
v_call: TRBV29-1
cdr3_aa: CSVERDSSYEQYF

j_call: TRBJ2-1
clone_size: .
v_call: TRBV9
cdr3_aa: CASETGGAENEQFF

j_call: TRBJ1-1
clone_size: large
v_call: TRBV29-1
cdr3_aa: CSVEGGTEAFF

j_call: TRBJ2-7
clone_size: .
v_call: TRBV9
cdr3_aa: CASSARTGSHEQYF

j_call: TRBJ2-1
clone_size: .
v_call: TRBV29-1
cdr3_aa: CSVYDREDEQFF

j_call: TRBJ2-7
clone_size: .
v_call: TRBV12-3/TRBV12-4
cdr3_aa: CASSLFRVFSVNEQYF

j_call: TRBJ2-3
clone_size: .
v_call: TRBV12-3/TRBV12-4
cdr3_aa: CASSFVRPKANTQYF

j_call: TRBJ2-7
clone_size: .
v_call: TRBV4-1
cdr3_aa: CASSHQQGGYEQYF

j_call: TRBJ1-1
clone_size: .
v_call: TRBV1
cdr3_aa: CTSSHPAGGTNTEAFF

j_call: TRBJ1-3
clone_size: .
v_call: TRBV29-1
cdr3_aa: CSVELTGAGNTIYF

j_call: TRBJ2-7
clone_size: .
v_call: TRBV20-1
cdr3_aa: CNAWASSYEQYF

j_call: TRBJ2-1
clone_size: .
v_call: TRBV7-3
cdr3_aa: CASSLRASYNEQFF

j_call: TRBJ1-1
clone_size: .
v_call: TRBV12-5
cdr3_aa: CASGLGWNTEAFF

j_call: TRBJ2-7
clone_size: .
v_call: TRBV12-3/TRBV12-4
cdr3_aa: CASSLSTYEQYF

j_call: TRBJ2-3
clone_size: .
v_call: TRBV28
cdr3_aa: CASSTTDRATDTQYF

j_call: TRBJ2-5
clone_size: .
v_call: TRBV13
cdr3_aa: CASSTILQGRVNQYF

j_call: TRBJ2-5
clone_size: .
v_call: TRBV15
cdr3_aa: CATSSRTGTQETQYF

j_call: TRBJ2-3
clone_size: .
v_call: TRBV20-1
cdr3_aa: CSARDVDTQYF

j_call: TRBJ2-7
clone_size: .
v_call: TRBV15
cdr3_aa: CATSRKMAGESEQYF

j_call: TRBJ1-1
clone_size: .
v_call: TRBV29-1
cdr3_aa: CSVRDAREAFF

j_call: TRBJ2-1
clone_size: .
v_call: TRBV7-9
cdr3_aa: CASSPSGGRSYNEQFF

j_call: TRBJ2-5
clone_size: .
v_call: TRBV28
cdr3_aa: CASTIGTSGEETQYF

j_call: TRBJ1-2
clone_size: .
v_call: TRBV29-1
cdr3_aa: CSAPAGALDYGYTF

j_call: TRBJ2-3
clone_size: .
v_call: TRBV30
cdr3_aa: CAWSGLKDTQYF

j_call: TRBJ2-5
clone_size: .
v_call: TRBV4-3
cdr3_aa: CASSQEGPGRYQETQYF

j_call: TRBJ1-2
clone_size: .
v_call: TRBV28
cdr3_aa: CASNRGGSDGYTF

j_call: TRBJ1-1
clone_size: .
v_call: TRBV4-3
cdr3_aa: CASSQDATGAVSTEAFF

j_call: TRBJ1-5
clone_size: .
v_call: TRBV7-3
cdr3_aa: CASSQADRGDNQPQHF

j_call: TRBJ2-3
clone_size: .
v_call: TRBV5-1
cdr3_aa: CAGSNWTAPSTDTQYF

j_call: TRBJ1-6
clone_size: .
v_call: TRBV6-5
cdr3_aa: CASSYSGGAGRSYNSPLHF

j_call: TRBJ2-7
clone_size: .
v_call: TRBV9
cdr3_aa: CASSSREGYEQYF

j_call: TRBJ2-1
clone_size: .
v_call: TRBV10-3
cdr3_aa: CASSLDYNEQFF

j_call: TRBJ2-7
clone_size: .
v_call: TRBV28
cdr3_aa: CASSLGASEIYEQYF

j_call: TRBJ1-1
clone_size: .
v_call: TRBV15
cdr3_aa: CATAGGNTEAFF

j_call: TRBJ1-2
clone_size: .
v_call: TRBV25-1
cdr3_aa: CASSRTGLDYGYTF

j_call: TRBJ2-5
clone_size: .
v_call: TRBV28
cdr3_aa: CASSLLAGVETQYF